This T cell receptor (beta chain) was profiled in a study of T cell repertoires and HLA-DP antigens (dated by TCRdb to between 2017 and 2018). With regard to the full study: The study used an in vitro model of CD4+ T cell alloreactivity against allogeneic HLA-DP presented by transduced HeLa cells. The three donors, two male and one female, ranged from the 18-to-29 to the 60-to-69 age band. Average DNA input was about 220 ng for sorted CD137+CD4+ samples, compared with about 1,100 ng for pre-culture CD4+ samples. The two alloantigens modelled structurally similar versus dissimilar alloantigens, differing from self at one and more than nine peptide-binding groove amino acids, respectively. The research as a whole found: The naive and memory CD4+ repertoires were not analysed as separate populations. An average cumulative frequency of around 36% against one allele and about 48% against the other was found for clones undetected before culture. The study was limited by having just a few donors, by relying on a non-physiological HeLa antigen-presenting system, and by using total CD4+ cells as responders. Clonality of sorted CD137+ cells was similar against both alloantigens (about 0.39) and much higher than in pre-culture samples (about 0.037).

Magnetic bead negative selection was used to isolate untouched CD4+ T cells from Ficoll-separated PBMC, with an average purity of approximately 98%. Untouched CD4+ T cells were isolated from Ficoll-separated PBMC with magnetic beads, reaching about 98% purity with negligible CD8+ contamination. Peripheral blood mononuclear cells came from the buffy coats of three healthy blood donors, who served as the study's donors. All three donors were CMV seronegative. Genomic DNA was extracted with the DNeasy Blood & Tissue Kit. TCRB sequencing was performed on genomic DNA from sorted CD137+CD4+ cells and pre-culture CD4+ baseline samples from each subject. Measured from the cysteine to the phenylalanine, the CDR3 is 13 residues long. Left in the record is the CDR3 DNA by itself, 39 bases read in frame from the first base. The junction shows trimming of 9 bases on V and 0 bases on J, plus 10 bases between the germline ends. The germline V gene specifies ENHRY as CDR1 and SYGVKD as CDR2.

The immunoSEQ multiplex PCR, with forward primers for 54 TRBV segments and reverse primers for 13 TRBJ segments, was used to amplify TCRB CDR3 regions. For pre-culture CD4+ samples, sequencing was done at deep resolution with a target of 200,000 to 250,000 T cell genomes. Sequencing of amplicons was performed on an Illumina HiSeq System, and 87 bp reads covering the CDR3 were generated. Turning to the authors' computational methods: PCR and sequencing errors in the reads were corrected, and CDR3 regions were defined by aligning to IMGT reference sequences. Synthetic template pools were used to estimate template counts and unique rearrangement counts. Clonality was computed as 1 minus Pielou's evenness. Richness was estimated with the Daley-Smith estimator. Morisita's index was used to measure repertoire overlap. Clones found in cultured samples but undetected in the pre-culture repertoire of the corresponding donor were defined as low-abundance clones. TCRdb stores this immuneACCESS table with in-frame sequences only. Part of the clones is absent; in the studies checked, under half of the shortfall reflects unresolved V genes, and no reason is known for the rest. V and J calls and clone size are given by that table; D and trimming were obtained from the DNA. Counted in this sample were approximately 100,000 clones; around nine tenths of them appeared once. The top ten hold about 1.8% of the sample.

In the case of this clone: Its cognate antigen has yet to be identified. Base qualities are missing; no much larger clone stands one base away.

The sequence derives from a man aged 45-60 years in good health and CMV-seronegative. The rearranged segments are TRBV10-3 and TRBJ2-3; the best D guess is TRBD1, with 5 bases matching. Sequenced: CD4+ T cells from PBMCs. In nucleotide form, the sequence is TGTGCCATTACAGGCTCTAGCACAGATACGCAGTATTTT. This is translated as CAITGSSTDTQYF.